The clone carrying this TCR beta chain was seen only a few times. Its antigen is unknown. The data stem from a study of molecular identifiers for immune sequencing clone quantification. The study's findings and limits: A shared barcode on identical TCR molecules could lead to underestimated sizes for highly expanded clones.

V trimming: 0 bases; J trimming: 4 bases; junction bases outside the gene matches: 10. CDR1 and CDR2 (germline): KGHDR, SFDVKD. The CDR3 has 18 amino acids. It was from around 18,000 to 910,000 sorted cells, with 10%, 30% or 50% RNA, that naive CD8 libraries came. Isolation of naive CD8 T cells was achieved by sorting on a CD8+CD4-CCR7+CD45RA+ phenotype. MiXCR, applied by TCRdb to the PCR reads, yields one record per CDR3 protein. This sample has roughly 65,000 distinct CDR3 sequences; about 17% occur once, and the top ten carry approximately 1.5%. The sequenced sample was naive CD8+ T cells from blood, with Jurkat cell RNA spiked in. The subset denotes: FACS-sorted CD8+CD4-CCR7+CD45RA+ naive T cells. V gene TRBV24-1 combines with J gene TRBJ2-3; 9 nucleotides agree with TRBD1. The TCR was taken from a human donor in good health. Some libraries in this study had Jurkat cell RNA spiked in. The CDR3 coding sequence is TGTGCCACCAGTGATTTGCGGATTGACAGGGGGGCCGCAGATACGCAGTATTTT. Translating it yields CATSDLRIDRGAADTQYF.